The clone carrying this T cell receptor beta chain has a handful of counts. No antigen is known for it. This record belongs to a study of T cell repertoires in cytomegalovirus infection. Whole-study results and caveats: The cumulative frequency of public TCR beta families distinguished individuals who carried CMV together with the relevant HLA. There were HLA-C-restricted CMV-specific TCR beta clonotypes dominating the ex vivo response.

TCRdb redid the calling of the reads with MiXCR, one entry per CDR3 protein. The sample consists of approximately 400,000 distinct CDR3 sequences, roughly 31% of them appearing once. The V end lost 8 bases, the J end lost 0 bases, and 20 bases lay between the germline ends. CDR3 length equals 17 residues. Germline values: CDR1 SNHLY, CDR2 FYNNEI. Source material: PBMCs. This chain uses TRBV2 with TRBJ1-5, with D unresolved. This TCR derives from a human donor in good health (CMV status not recorded). Some clones in this sample may be carry-over from other donors' samples. CDR3 in amino acids: CASGPEVPYSSNQPQHF. CDR3 DNA: TGTGCCAGCGGTCCTGAGGTCCCATATAGTAGCAATCAGCCCCAGCATTTT.